This is a list of T cell receptor beta chains from one sample in a study of blood T cell repertoires in COVID-19. Libraries were prepared by immunoSEQ multiplex PCR; TCRdb keeps only in-frame clonotypes and omits some of them. The table includes about 180,000 clones, 85% to 95% detected once. The sequenced sample consisted of peripheral blood. These receptors came from a man aged 50-60 years with acute or convalescent COVID-19. Both conserved end residues are part of each CDR3. Each record gives: J gene, D gene, V gene, clone size, CDR3 DNA, CDR3 protein. A D gene is named only where the DNA matches it firmly. Rows may omit the clone size; those that give it use once, few, many or a size class.

>TRBJ2-5|TRBD2|TRBV11-2|.
TGTGCCAGCAGCTTTCAACCTAGCGGAGCAGAGACCCAGTACTTC
CASSFQPSGAETQYF
>TRBJ2-3|TRBD2|TRBV5-8|.
TGTGCCAGCAGCTGGGCTAGCGGGAGCTTAAATACGCAGTATTTT
CASSWASGSLNTQYF
>TRBJ1-5|.|TRBV6-5|once
TGTGCCAGCAGTTACTCGAAACAGGGTGATCAGCCCCAGCATTTT
CASSYSKQGDQPQHF
>TRBJ1-3|.|TRBV19|.
TGTGCCAGTATGGAGGACAGTGGTTTTTCTGGAAACACCATATATTTT
CASMEDSGFSGNTIYF
>TRBJ2-7|TRBD2|TRBV29-1|once
TGCAGCGTTCCAGGGACTAGCGGGAGCTCCTACGAGCAGTACTTC
CSVPGTSGSSYEQYF
>TRBJ2-1|TRBD2|TRBV4-1|.
TGCGCCAGCAGCCAAGAACCGGGAGGCGGCTACAATGAGCAGTTCTTC
CASSQEPGGGYNEQFF
>TRBJ1-4|TRBD1|TRBV11-2|.
TGTGCCAGCAGCTCGAGGACAGGGAAAGAACTGTTTTTT
CASSSRTGKELFF
>TRBJ2-5|TRBD2|TRBV28|.
TGTGCCAGCAGTTCCTTTGGGGGAGGGCGGGAGACCCAGTACTTC
CASSSFGGGRETQYF
>TRBJ2-1|TRBD1|TRBV30|.
TGTGCCTGGAGTGTAATTCAGGGGGCCAATGAGCAGTTCTTC
CAWSVIQGANEQFF
>TRBJ1-4|TRBD1|TRBV5-5|.
TGTGCCAGCAGCTCAGAGGGACAGGGTTCTGAAAAACTGTTTTTT
CASSSEGQGSEKLFF
>TRBJ2-3|.|TRBV2|once
TGTGCCAGCAGTGAAGATCGGGAATTTAGCACAGATACGCAGTATTTT
CASSEDREFSTDTQYF
>TRBJ1-3|TRBD1|TRBV7-2|few
TGTGCCAGCAAGCATGGGGGGACAGGTGGAAACACCATATATTTT
CASKHGGTGGNTIYF
>TRBJ2-1|.|TRBV7-9|.
TGTGCCAGCAGCTTAACTAAGATCAATGAGCAGTTCTTC
CASSLTKINEQFF
>TRBJ2-4|TRBD1|TRBV4-3|.
TGCGCCAGCAGCCAAGCGAGGGGGCGAGGGGGCTACATTCAGTACTTC
CASSQARGRGGYIQYF
>TRBJ2-5|.|TRBV6-2/TRBV6-3|.
TGTGCCAGCAGTTACGGGCAGCCACCACAAGAGACCCAGTACTTC
CASSYGQPPQETQYF
>TRBJ1-2|.|TRBV7-2|few
TGTGCCAGCAGCTTATTCAGGGTAGGAGGCTACACCTTC
CASSLFRVGGYTF
>TRBJ2-1|.|TRBV11-1|.
TGTGCCAGCAGCCAGCCCGGGGGAGATTCCCACAATGAGCAGTTCTTC
CASSQPGGDSHNEQFF
>TRBJ2-5|TRBD2|TRBV3-1/TRBV3-2|.
TGTGCCAGCAGCCCCCGCACGACTAGCGGGGGGGCCACGGGAGAGACCCAGTACTTC
CASSPRTTSGGATGETQYF
>TRBJ2-1|.|TRBV7-3|.
TGTGCCAGCAGCTTAAACCCCCTAGCCGAGCAGTTCTTC
CASSLNPLAEQFF
>TRBJ1-3|.|TRBV11-2|.
TGTGCCAGCAGCTTGTCAATCGAGTATGGAAACACCATATATTTT
CASSLSIEYGNTIYF